The 2 T cell receptor beta chains presented below share a single source sample, sequenced in a study of T cells in Graves' hyperthyroidism and ophthalmopathy. The TCR beta CDR3 regions underwent amplification using RNA transcripts as the source. Researchers ran a first-round RT-PCR on the TCR CDR3 using the HTBI primer set. TCRdb re-derived calls from the multiplex PCR reads in MiXCR, one entry per CDR3 protein. The repertoire holds around 350,000 distinct CDR3 sequences, with about 20% as singletons. The sequenced sample was blood. The source is a woman aged 18-35 years with Graves' hyperthyroidism.

The genes are TRBV19 and TRBJ1-5; unclear D gene. CDR1 is LNHDA and CDR2 is SQIVND in the germline V gene (reference sequence). The CDR3 has 13 residues. V lost 7 bases to trimming and J lost 4 bases, with 11 bases between them. The CDR3 DNA is TGTGCCAGTAATGTGGGCTATAATCAGCCCCAGCATTTT. This gives the protein CASNVGYNQPQHF.

This clonotype was found many times. The rearrangement joins TRBV12-5 to TRBJ1-1; tentatively, D is TRBD1 (5 bases). CDR1 and CDR2 (germline): LGHNT, FRNRAP. The CDR3 is 15 amino acids. V dropped 6 bases and J dropped 0 bases, with 14 bases sitting between them. The CDR3 DNA follows: TGTGCTAGTGGCCTTGGGGGTTCCATGAACACTGAAGCTTTCTTT. As protein: CASGLGGSMNTEAFF.